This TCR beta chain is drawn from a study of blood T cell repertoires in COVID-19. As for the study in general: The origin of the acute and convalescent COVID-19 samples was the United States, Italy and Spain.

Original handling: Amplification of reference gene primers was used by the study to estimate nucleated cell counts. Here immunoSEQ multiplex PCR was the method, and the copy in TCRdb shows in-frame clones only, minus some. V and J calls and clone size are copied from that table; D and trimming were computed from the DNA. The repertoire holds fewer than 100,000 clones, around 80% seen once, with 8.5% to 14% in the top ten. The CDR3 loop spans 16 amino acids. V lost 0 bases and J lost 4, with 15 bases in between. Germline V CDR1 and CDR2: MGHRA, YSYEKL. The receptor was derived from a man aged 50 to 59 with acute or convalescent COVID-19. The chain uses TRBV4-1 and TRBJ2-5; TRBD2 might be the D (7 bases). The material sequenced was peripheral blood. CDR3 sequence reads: CASSQEVGGGVETQYF. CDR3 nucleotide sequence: TGCGCCAGCAGCCAAGAAGTAGGAGGGGGGGTAGAGACCCAGTACTTC.